Each of the 5 T cell receptor beta chains below was sequenced from the same sample in a study of T cell changes during pregnancy in multiple sclerosis. Produced via immunoSEQ multiplex PCR; TCRdb's table is partial and in-frame only. This sample has more than 80,000 clones, with about nine tenths found just once. Here the sequenced sample was peripheral blood, taken after pregnancy. The receptors stem from a female donor with multiple sclerosis, enrolled in a pregnancy study.

The chain is built from TRBV5-6 and TRBJ1-1, with a weak D call TRBD1 (5 bases). The germline CDR1 and CDR2 sequences are SGHDT and YYEEEE. V lost 2 bases to trimming and J lost 4 bases, with 18 bases between them. The CDR3 contains 16 residues. The CDR3 DNA reads as TGTGCCAGCAGCTTCGCCCGGGCATCGGGGGGCACTGAAGCTTTCTTT. Protein product: CASSFARASGGTEAFF.

The CDR3 nucleotides are TGCGCCAGCAGTGGAGACAGCAGCTCCTACGAGCAGTACTTC. As protein: CASSGDSSSYEQYF. The V call is TRBV23-1, the J call TRBJ2-7, with D possibly being TRBD1 (5 bases). TRBV23-1 is assigned to the ORF class and has an uncertain function. Deletions cut 5 bases from V and 0 bases from J, with 11 bases between. The CDR3 is 14 residues long.

This sequence joins TRBV7-3 and TRBJ2-1, with D uncertain. CDR1 and CDR2 from the germline V gene are SGHTA and FQGTGA. V lost 4 bases to trimming and J lost 5 bases, with 9 bases between them. This CDR3 is 13 amino acids long. In DNA, the CDR3 is TGTGCCAGCAGCTCTATCGTAAACAATGAGCAGTTCTTC. Translation gives CASSSIVNNEQFF. Full variable domain (rest looked up from reference TRBV7-3 and TRBJ2-1): GAGVSQTPSNKVTEKGKYVELRCDPISGHTALYWYRQSLGQGPEFLIYFQGTGAADDSGLPNDRFFAVRPEGSVSTLKIQRTERGDSAVYLCASSSIVNNEQFFGPGTRLTVL.

The gene calls are TRBV10-3 and TRBJ1-5; 8 bases fit TRBD1. Germline CDR1 is ENHRY and CDR2 is SYGVKD. With V trimmed by 4 bases and J by 7 bases, 6 bases remained unmatched. The CDR3 has 14 residues. The CDR3 nucleotides are TGTGCCATCAGTGGCGGACAGGGAGGGCAGCCCCAGCATTTT. Its protein product is CAISGGQGGQPQHF.

The V call is TRBV27, the J call TRBJ2-1, with 7 bases that match TRBD1. Trimming at V came to 4 bases and at J to 2 bases, leaving 11 bases not matched to a gene. This CDR3 comprises 17 residues. The germline V gene has CDR1 MNHEY and CDR2 SMNVEV (reference sequence). CDR3 protein: CASSSILTGLPYNEQFF. The CDR3 DNA follows: TGTGCCAGCAGTTCGATCCTGACAGGGCTGCCCTACAATGAGCAGTTCTTC.